This T cell receptor beta chain was sequenced during a study of cytomegalovirus exposure and HLA in healthy donors. Study-wide results and limits: Being productive about 90% or about 30% of the time was typical of most TCR beta V segments in an earlier analysis. Later on, an analysis showed TCR association rates differing by HLA locus, with DRB1 the most and HLA-C the fewest.

This CDR3 contains 14 residues. The junction had 4 bases not matched to a gene; V was cut back by 3 bases and J by 5 bases. From germline, CDR1 is MDHEN and CDR2 SYDVKM. In the PCR, 60 Vbeta and 13 Jbeta primers were used. Measured with immunoSEQ multiplex PCR; TCRdb has only the in-frame clones, and not every one. Here the sample spans some 140,000 clones, 80% being singletons. As to this clone: Antigen: not known.

The sequence derives from a man aged 30 to 45 in good health and CMV-seronegative. Sequencing input: PBMCs. The chain has TRBV28 and TRBJ1-1; 9 nucleotides align to TRBD1. The CDR3 reads CASSFSGTGTEAFF. DNA for the CDR3: TGTGCCAGCAGTTTCTCCGGGACAGGGACTGAAGCTTTCTTT. The full variable domain, rest sourced from reference TRBV28 and TRBJ1-1, is DVKVTQSSRYLVKRTGEKVFLECVQDMDHENMFWYRQDPGLGLRLIYFSYDVKMKEKGDIPEGYSVSREKKERFSLILESASTNQTSMYLCASSFSGTGTEAFFGQGTRLTVV.